Each of the 32 T cell receptor beta chains below was sequenced from the same sample in a study of beta chain features in type 1 diabetes. The study, taken as a whole, reports: Shortening that was moderate but significant affected the TCRB CDR3s of Type 1 diabetes patients in all four CD4+ subsets.

The isolated RNA, all of it, was reverse transcribed, so expressed TCRB transcripts were what got sequenced. Sequencing was performed with immunoSEQ multiplex PCR; in TCRdb, only in-frame clones are kept and a portion is missing. There are hundreds of thousands of clones in the sample; over 12% occur only once, and 0.035% to 0.045% lies in the top ten. The antigens for these receptors are not known. The sequenced sample consisted of naive CD4+ T cells from blood. Receptors originate from a man younger than 35 with type 1 diabetes.

V and J are TRBV7-9 and TRBJ1-1, with D uncertain. V was pared by 0 bases and J by 0 bases, with 5 bases between. The germline V gene encodes CDR1 SEHNR and CDR2 FQNEAQ (reference sequence). CDR3 size: 14 residues. The CDR3 spells CASSLAVLNTEAFF. The CDR3, as DNA: TGTGCCAGCAGCTTAGCGGTATTGAACACTGAAGCTTTCTTT.

The chain carries TRBV5-1 and TRBJ2-6, with D uncertain. The CDR3 is 16 residues long. The germline gives CDR1 SGHRS, CDR2 YFSETQ. V was trimmed by 4 bases and J by 0 bases, leaving 11 bases between them. This CDR3 is CASSLGRSSGANVLTF. DNA for the CDR3: TGCGCCAGCAGCCTGGGTCGCAGCTCTGGGGCCAACGTCCTGACTTTC.

This clone was seen a handful of times. This rearrangement joins TRBV28 to TRBJ2-7; D ambiguous. The CDR3 is made up of 14 amino acids. Trimming removed 0 bases from V and 2 bases from J, with 8 bases in between. Per germline, CDR1 MDHEN and CDR2 SYDVKM. This chain's CDR3 is CASSLWSSTYEQYF. For the CDR3, the DNA is TGTGCCAGCAGTTTATGGAGTTCCACCTACGAGCAGTACTTC.

The V gene is TRBV29-1, the J gene TRBJ2-5; D is possibly TRBD1 (7 bases). V gave up 5 bases and J gave up 7 bases, with 14 bases separating them. The V gene's germline CDR1 is SQVTM and CDR2 ANQGSEA. The CDR3 consists of 12 residues. The CDR3 nucleotides are TGCAGCGTTAGCCCAGGGGGAGGGACCCAGTACTTC. Its protein is CSVSPGGGTQYF.

A few counts support this clone. The chain carries TRBV7-8 and TRBJ2-1, with 9 nucleotides matching TRBD1. The CDR3 runs 15 residues. Germline V gene lookup returns CDR1 SGHVS and CDR2 FQNEAQ. Germline trimming cut 7 bases from V and 2 bases from J; bases unmatched to any gene: 6. CDR3 in amino acids: CASTSGTGPYNEQFF. DNA of the CDR3: TGTGCCAGCACCTCCGGGACAGGGCCCTACAATGAGCAGTTCTTC.

This rearrangement joins TRBV7-2 to TRBJ1-1, with D unresolved. Germline V gene data show CDR1 as SGHTA and CDR2 as FQGNSA. V lost 5 bases, J lost 1 base, and 8 bases lay in between. This CDR3 has 13 residues. CDR3 loop: CASSAQWNTEAFF. DNA for the CDR3: TGTGCCAGCAGCGCTCAGTGGAACACTGAAGCTTTCTTT.

The chain joins TRBV11-1 to TRBJ1-1; D is perhaps TRBD1 (6 bases). V was trimmed by 8 bases and J by 4 bases, leaving 17 bases between them. This CDR3 comprises 14 residues. Germline V gives CDR1 SGHAT, CDR2 FQDESV (reference sequence). CDR3 bases: TGTGCCAGCTTGGTTGGGGGCGGGAGCACTGAAGCTTTCTTT. Its protein product is CASLVGGGSTEAFF.

The gene calls are TRBV15 and TRBJ1-1, with D hard to call. This CDR3 is built from 13 residues. Trimming pared 3 bases from V and 6 bases from J, leaving 11 bases between. The germline V gene encodes CDR1 LNHNV and CDR2 YYDKDF (reference sequence). CDR3 coding DNA: TGTGCCACCAGCAGCAGAAAGACCGCTGAAGCTTTCTTT. Translated, it gives CATSSRKTAEAFF. Variable domain in full (rest from reference TRBV15 and TRBJ1-1): DAMVIQNPRYQVTQFGKPVTLSCSQTLNHNVMYWYQQKSSQAPKLLFHYYDKDFNNEADTPDNFQSRRPNTSFCFLDIRSPGLGDTAMYLCATSSRKTAEAFFGQGTRLTVV.

This rearrangement joins TRBV7-6 to TRBJ2-7; no reliable D call. V lost 3 bases and J 2 bases, leaving 8 bases between the germline ends. Germline V gene sequence: CDR1 SGHVS, CDR2 FNYEAQ. This CDR3 contains 13 residues. CDR3 protein: CASSLYTAYEQYF. Written as DNA, the CDR3 is TGTGCCAGCAGCTTGTACACTGCCTACGAGCAGTACTTC.

There are a few counts of this clone. The rearrangement links TRBV7-2 to TRBJ2-1; 7 positions agree with TRBD2. The V segment lost 5 bases and the J segment 6 bases; nucleotides outside the gene matches: 1. This CDR3 is 12 amino acids long. Germline-derived CDR1 and CDR2 are SGHTA and FQGNSA. The CDR3 sequence is CASSPSGNEQFF. The DNA for the CDR3 is TGTGCCAGCAGCCCTAGCGGCAATGAGCAGTTCTTC.

The V and J genes are TRBV9 and TRBJ2-5; 9 bases map to TRBD1. This CDR3 spans 14 amino acids. With V trimmed by 4 bases and J by 5 bases, 6 bases remained unmatched. Germline V gene lookup returns CDR1 SGDLS and CDR2 YYNGEE. The DNA of the CDR3 is TGTGCCAGCAGCAGAACGACAGGGGGTGAGACCCAGTACTTC. Amino acids: CASSRTTGGETQYF.

The V and J genes are TRBV5-1 and TRBJ2-5; D call uncertain. This CDR3 has 13 amino acids. Germline CDR1 is SGHRS and CDR2 is YFSETQ. V dropped 1 base and J dropped 0 bases, with 4 bases sitting between them. The CDR3 nucleotides read TGCGCCAGCAGCTTGCGGAACCAAGAGACCCAGTACTTC. Protein: CASSLRNQETQYF.

The rearrangement links TRBV30 to TRBJ1-3; maybe TRBD1 (5 bases). V gave up 1 base and J gave up 0 bases, with 16 bases separating them. The CDR3 has 17 residues. Germline assignment: CDR1 GTSNPN and CDR2 SVGIG (reference sequence). This CDR3 reads CAWSEFVGDGSGNTIYF. CDR3 DNA: TGTGCCTGGAGTGAATTCGTGGGGGACGGCTCTGGAAACACCATATATTTT.

This clone was counted only a few times. The chain recombines TRBV11-3 with TRBJ2-1; 14 nucleotides line up with TRBD2. Germline CDR1 reads SGHNT; CDR2 reads YENEEA. The trim removed 3 bases at V and 7 bases at J, leaving 5 bases unmatched. There are 16 residues in the CDR3. The CDR3 bases are TGTGCCAGCAGCTTCGGGACTAGCGGGAGTTATAATGAGCAGTTCTTC. The encoded protein is CASSFGTSGSYNEQFF.

This clone was seen more than once but under ten times. This chain uses TRBV11-1 with TRBJ2-1; possibly TRBD2 for D (5 bases). V was shortened by 2 bases and J by 1 base, with 9 bases between the two germline ends. The CDR3 is 15 residues long. Germline V gene data show CDR1 as SGHAT and CDR2 as FQDESV (reference sequence). CDR3 DNA: TGTGCCAGCAGCTTATCGGCGGGTTCCTACAATGAGCAGTTCTTC. Translating gives CASSLSAGSYNEQFF.

This clone appeared a few times. The chain couples TRBV7-9 to TRBJ2-3, with D perhaps TRBD1 (5 bases). The CDR3 sequence is 18 residues long. V shed 3 bases and J shed 1 base, with 20 bases lying between them. In germline, CDR1 is SEHNR, CDR2 FQNEAQ (reference sequence). CDR3 sequence: CASSLGQVGIGRTDTQYF. CDR3 nucleotides: TGTGCCAGCAGCTTGGGGCAGGTGGGCATTGGACGCACAGATACGCAGTATTTT.

This clone was observed a handful of times. The chain joins TRBV5-1 to TRBJ1-1; D remains ambiguous. Germline V gene sequence: CDR1 SGHRS, CDR2 YFSETQ. This CDR3 has 14 residues. V lost 5 bases and J 2 bases, leaving 13 bases between the germline ends. Written as DNA, the CDR3 is TGCGCCAGCAGACCGCAAGGGAGTAACACTGAAGCTTTCTTT. It encodes CASRPQGSNTEAFF.

This clone came up a few times. The chain has TRBV29-1 and TRBJ1-1; the D is unclear. The CDR3 runs to 13 residues. Germline V gives CDR1 SQVTM, CDR2 ANQGSEA. Between the trimmed V and J ends, which lost 1 base and 4 bases, there was a span of 10 bases. The CDR3 loop reads CSVEGKVGTEAFF. The CDR3 region has the DNA TGCAGCGTTGAAGGAAAGGTGGGCACTGAAGCTTTCTTT. Looking up the rest from reference TRBV29-1 and TRBJ1-1 gives the full variable domain: SAVISQKPSRDICQRGTSLTIQCQVDSQVTMMFWYRQQPGQSLTLIATANQGSEATYESGFVIDKFPISRPNLTFSTLTVSNMSPEDSSIYLCSVEGKVGTEAFFGQGTRLTVV.

The rearrangement uses TRBV6-5 and TRBJ2-1; the match to TRBD1 covers 8 bases. Germline CDR1 and CDR2: MNHEY and SVGAGI. This CDR3 has 15 residues. The V and J ends lost 8 bases and 7 bases, in that order; junction bases with no gene match: 13. In nucleotides, the CDR3 is TGTGCCAGCGCCTACAGGGGGAATCTTATTAATGAGCAGTTCTTC. The encoded protein is CASAYRGNLINEQFF.

This clone has more than one count but fewer than ten. This chain uses TRBV5-6 with TRBJ2-2; 12 nucleotides line up with TRBD2. Germline V CDR1 and CDR2: SGHDT, YYEEEE. V shed 4 bases, J shed 3 bases, and the junction held 4 bases outside the gene matches. The CDR3 contains 16 residues. The CDR3, as DNA: TGTGCCAGCAGCCTACGACTAGCGGGAGACACCGGGGAGCTGTTTTTT. The encoded protein is CASSLRLAGDTGELFF.

This clone has a handful of counts. The chain couples TRBV2 to TRBJ1-1, with D tentatively TRBD1 (6 bases). In germline, CDR1 is SNHLY, CDR2 FYNNEI. With 8 bases removed from V and 4 bases from J, the gap between germline ends came to 14 bases. The CDR3 is 13 residues long. CDR3 bases: TGTGCCAGCCTGGGACTACAGGGCACTGAAGCTTTCTTT. It specifies CASLGLQGTEAFF.

This clone has a handful of counts. This chain uses TRBV9 with TRBJ2-2; 8 nucleotides align to TRBD2. V trimming: 0 bases; J trimming: 4 bases; junction bases outside the gene matches: 8. This CDR3 comprises 17 residues. Germline loops: CDR1 SGDLS, CDR2 YYNGEE. CDR3 protein: CASSVAWLAGFTGELFF. Here the CDR3 DNA reads TGTGCCAGCAGCGTAGCTTGGCTAGCGGGTTTCACCGGGGAGCTGTTTTTT.

The J gene is TRBJ1-4, the V gene TRBV25-1, with D hard to call. Germline-derived CDR1 and CDR2 are MGHDK and SYGVNS. This CDR3 has 17 amino acids. V lost 1 base and J lost 0, with 12 bases in between. For the CDR3, the DNA is TGTGCCAGCAGTGAATTAATCGGGCCTGCAACTAATGAAAAACTGTTTTTT. This gives the protein CASSELIGPATNEKLFF.

The sample holds a few counts of this clone. The gene calls are TRBV10-3 and TRBJ2-7; no definite D call. The germline V gene has CDR1 ENHRY and CDR2 SYGVKD. This CDR3 has 11 amino acids. V dropped 3 bases and J dropped 5 bases, with 5 bases sitting between them. CDR3 nucleotide sequence: TGTGCCATCAGTGATGGTCACGAGCAGTACTTC. This sequence encodes CAISDGHEQYF.

This sequence joins TRBV7-9 and TRBJ1-2; D is undetermined. V was trimmed by 1 base and J by 0 bases, leaving 9 bases between them. This CDR3 spans 15 amino acids. CDR1 SEHNR and CDR2 FQNEAQ come from the germline V gene (reference sequence). The CDR3 nucleotides read TGTGCCAGCAGCTTAGACGGATCAGCTAACTATGGCTACACCTTC. The encoded protein is CASSLDGSANYGYTF. Looking up the rest from reference TRBV7-9 and TRBJ1-2 gives the full variable domain: DTGVSQNPRHKITKRGQNVTFRCDPISEHNRLYWYRQTLGQGPEFLTYFQNEAQLEKSRLLSDRFSAERPKGSFSTLEIQRTEQGDSAMYLCASSLDGSANYGYTFGSGTRLTVV.

The chain carries TRBV4-3 and TRBJ1-2; 9 nucleotides match TRBD1. Germline CDR1 reads LGHNA; CDR2 reads YSLEER. V dropped 3 bases and J dropped 3; count of bases not matched to a gene: 5. This CDR3 is built from 15 residues. CDR3 region: CASSQEQGAYYGYTF. The DNA of the CDR3 is TGCGCCAGCAGCCAGGAACAGGGGGCTTACTATGGCTACACCTTC.

The rearrangement joins TRBV5-6 to TRBJ1-6, with no clear D. V shed 3 bases and J shed 8 bases, with 18 bases lying between them. The CDR3 spans 16 residues. Germline V gives CDR1 SGHDT, CDR2 YYEEEE. CDR3 in amino acids: CASSSLGVGLDSPLHF. CDR3 nucleotide sequence: TGTGCCAGCAGCTCCTTGGGAGTGGGCTTGGATTCACCCCTCCACTTT.

CDR3 sequence: CASSHEPQTSTDTQYF. CDR3 sequence (DNA): TGCGCCAGCTCCCATGAGCCGCAGACTAGCACAGATACGCAGTATTTT. V and J are TRBV5-1 and TRBJ2-3; D remains unclear. CDR1 is SGHRS and CDR2 is YFSETQ in the germline V gene. V lost 7 bases, J lost 0 bases, and 18 bases lay in between. This CDR3 is built from 16 residues.

The chain employs TRBV30 and TRBJ2-1, with D perhaps given as TRBD1 or TRBD2 (5 bases each). The germline V gene encodes CDR1 GTSNPN and CDR2 SVGIG (reference sequence). V gave up 5 bases and J gave up 0 bases, with 11 bases separating them. The CDR3 runs to 14 residues. CDR3 nucleotide sequence: TGTGCCTGGGGGGCGGGTAGCTCCTACAATGAGCAGTTCTTC. Protein sequence: CAWGAGSSYNEQFF. The full variable domain, completed using reference TRBV30 and TRBJ2-1, is SQTIHQWPATLVQPVGSPLSLECTVEGTSNPNLYWYRQAAGRGLQLLFYSVGIGQISSEVPQNLSASRPQDRQFILSSKKLLLSDSGFYLCAWGAGSSYNEQFFGPGTRLTVL.

The chain couples TRBV21-1 to TRBJ1-5; TRBD1, as called in the table, went unchecked against the DNA. TRBV21-1 is flagged as a pseudogene. This CDR3 has 15 amino acids. CDR3 loop: CASIRGGFSNQPQHF. In nucleotides, the CDR3 is TGTGCCAGCATCCGAGGGGGTTTTAGCAATCAGCCCCAGCATTTT.

A note on this clone: The sample carries other DNA sequences with the same CDR3. The V and J genes are TRBV30 and TRBJ1-5; possibly TRBD1 for D (5 bases). The V gene lost 0 bases and the J gene lost 7 bases, with 10 bases spanning the gap. The germline gives CDR1 GTSNPN, CDR2 SVGIG (reference sequence). This CDR3 region has 13 residues. The CDR3 DNA reads TGTGCCTGGAGTGTACAGGCGGGGCAGCCCCAGCATTTT. It is translated as CAWSVQAGQPQHF.

This chain connects TRBV28 to TRBJ2-3, with 10 bases matching TRBD1. Germline V CDR1 and CDR2: MDHEN, SYDVKM. This CDR3 has 14 residues. The J segment lost 1 base and the V segment lost 11 bases, leaving 6 bases of the junction unmatched. The CDR3 region has the DNA TGTGCCTCTAACGGACAGGGGGGCACAGATACGCAGTATTTT. Translated: CASNGQGGTDTQYF. Drawing the rest from reference TRBV28 and TRBJ2-3, the complete variable domain is DVKVTQSSRYLVKRTGEKVFLECVQDMDHENMFWYRQDPGLGLRLIYFSYDVKMKEKGDIPEGYSVSREKKERFSLILESASTNQTSMYLCASNGQGGTDTQYFGPGTRLTVL.